The following is a T cell receptor beta chain sequence with its context. The trim removed 5 bases at V and 1 base at J, leaving 8 bases unmatched. CDR3 length: 16 residues. Germline lookup yields CDR1 LGHNA and CDR2 YNFKEQ. Profiling relied on immunoSEQ multiplex PCR, and the TCRdb table lists in-frame clones only, not all of them. Of 180,000 or so clones in the sample, 93% were seen once. This sample was included in a study of control samples from healthy donors and cancer patients. What was sequenced was blood. This rearrangement joins TRBV4-2 to TRBJ1-1; 9 nucleotides match TRBD1. The clonotype was recovered from a woman aged 55-70 years in good health. In nucleotides, the CDR3 is TGTGCCAGCAGCTCGGGACAGGGAGGTCGGAACACTGAAGCTTTCTTT. Translated: CASSSGQGGRNTEAFF.